The 2 T cell receptor beta chains listed next were all sequenced from one sample in a study of shared clonotypes between healthy human individuals. Profiling relied on immunoSEQ multiplex PCR, and the TCRdb table lists in-frame clones only, not all of them. Of about 2 million clones in the sample, about 95% were seen once. Naive CD8 cells, CD45RO-negative and positively selected for CCR7, excluded terminally differentiated effector memory CD45RA+ cells. Sequenced material: naive CD8+ T cells sorted from blood. All receptors derive from a man between 18 and 29 years old in good health.

Concerning this clone itself: The sample holds other DNA sequences that translate to the same CDR3. The J gene is TRBJ1-3, the V gene TRBV4-1, with D possibly matching TRBD1 (5 bases). With 3 bases removed from V and 3 bases from J, the gap between germline ends came to 12 bases. The CDR3 sequence is 15 residues long. CDR1 and CDR2 from the germline V gene are MGHRA and YSYEKL. The CDR3 is CASSQGQGDGNTIYF. The DNA of the CDR3 is TGCGCCAGCAGCCAGGGGCAGGGTGATGGAAACACCATATATTTT.

V is TRBV5-1 and J is TRBJ1-2; D perhaps matches TRBD1 (6 bases). V gave up 7 bases and J gave up 4 bases, with 17 bases separating them. This CDR3 is built from 14 residues. Germline V lookup: CDR1 SGHRS, CDR2 YFSETQ. This CDR3 is CASGPLDSAYGYTF. In nucleotides, the CDR3 is TGCGCCAGCGGACCCTTGGACAGCGCCTATGGCTACACCTTC.